The 23 T cell receptor beta chains presented below share a single source sample, sequenced in a study of blood T cell repertoires in COVID-19 (dated by TCRdb to the early 2020s). Libraries came from the immunoSEQ multiplex PCR assay. The table was pulled from immuneACCESS by TCRdb, which kept in-frame rearrangements only. Such tables lose some clones; where checked, under half of the loss comes from unresolved V genes, and the rest has no known cause. The sample includes some 240,000 clones, with around 83% observed a single time. In total, the top ten clones hold approximately 10% of the sample. The sample comprised peripheral blood. The receptor source for this set is a man over 45 with active or convalescent COVID-19.

This clone has a single count. The genes are TRBV20-1 and TRBJ1-2, with D perhaps TRBD1 (5 bases). Trimming removed 8 bases at V and 13 bases at J, with 11 bases between. Germline V gene sequence: CDR1 DFQATT, CDR2 SNEGSKA (reference sequence). The CDR3 totals 8 residues. The CDR3 here is CSHGGVTF. CDR3 nucleotide sequence: TGCAGTCATGGGGGGGTCACCTTC.

The chain uses TRBV7-3 and TRBJ2-7; D is possibly TRBD1 (6 bases). V shed 2 bases and J shed 4 bases, with 12 bases lying between them. This CDR3 is 14 amino acids long. Germline V gene sequence: CDR1 SGHTA, CDR2 FQGTGA. CDR3 coding DNA: TGTGCCAGCAGCTTAGCAGGGACACCTTACGAGCAGTACTTC. It specifies CASSLAGTPYEQYF.

This clone was seen more than once but under ten times. The chain employs TRBV2 and TRBJ1-1, with 9 bases that match TRBD1. The CDR3 covers 14 residues. CDR1 SNHLY and CDR2 FYNNEI come from the germline V gene. The V gene end was trimmed by 5 bases and the J gene end by 4 bases; junction bases not matched to a gene: 5. This CDR3 is CASSTGQGSTEAFF. CDR3 nucleotide sequence: TGTGCCAGCAGTACCGGACAGGGGAGCACTGAAGCTTTCTTT. The full variable domain, its missing parts supplied by reference TRBV2 and TRBJ1-1, is EPEVTQTPSHQVTQMGQEVILRCVPISNHLYFYWYRQILGQKVEFLVSFYNNEISEKSEIFDDQFSVERPDGSNFTLKIRSTKLEDSAMYFCASSTGQGSTEAFFGQGTRLTVV.

This clone was seen only once. The chain is built from TRBV4-1 and TRBJ2-1; 8 bases match TRBD2. In germline, CDR1 is MGHRA, CDR2 YSYEKL. This CDR3 contains 14 residues. J lost 7 bases, V lost 1 base, and 3 bases had no gene match. The CDR3 nucleotides read TGCGCCAGCAGCCAAGGACTAGCGAATAATGAGCAGTTCTTC. This codes for CASSQGLANNEQFF.

The CDR3 region is CASSQLGRGPEKLFF. In nucleotides, the CDR3 is TGTGCCAGCAGCCAACTTGGGAGGGGACCGGAAAAACTGTTTTTT. This chain connects TRBV3-1 (or the pseudogene TRBV3-2) to TRBJ1-4; maybe TRBD1 (5 bases). This CDR3 contains 15 residues. Trimming took off 2 bases at V and 8 bases at J, with 15 bases between the two ends. The germline V gene has CDR1 LGHDT and CDR2 YNNKEL (reference sequence).

The chain joins TRBV4-3 to TRBJ2-5, with D perhaps TRBD1 (6 bases). The ends were cut back, 1 base at V and 10 bases at J, with 13 bases in the middle. Germline CDR1 is LGHNA and CDR2 is YSLEER. This CDR3 is 13 amino acids long. The CDR3 sequence: CASSQVLKGDQYF. The CDR3 bases are TGCGCCAGCAGCCAAGTACTAAAGGGGGACCAGTACTTC.

V is TRBV7-9 and J is TRBJ2-6, with TRBD1 matching over 9 bases. This CDR3 is built from 17 residues. Trimming removed 1 base from V and 0 bases from J; junction bases left unmatched: 1. Per the germline V gene, CDR1 is SEHNR and CDR2 is FQNEAQ (reference sequence). CDR3 sequence reads: CASSLGTGVSGANVLTF. The CDR3, as DNA: TGTGCCAGCAGCTTAGGGACAGGGGTCTCTGGGGCCAACGTCCTGACTTTC.

The V gene is TRBV11-3, the J gene TRBJ2-3; D is possibly TRBD1 (5 bases). CDR1 SGHNT and CDR2 YENEEA come from the germline V gene. Trimming stripped 3 bases from V and 5 bases from J, with 12 bases between. This CDR3 has 14 residues. CDR3 protein: CASSFGHAEDTQYF. DNA of the CDR3: TGTGCCAGCAGCTTCGGACACGCAGAAGATACGCAGTATTTT.

V gene TRBV6-1 combines with J gene TRBJ2-1, with 7 bases fitting TRBD2. Germline values: CDR1 MNHNS, CDR2 SASEGT. V shed 2 bases, J shed 9 bases, and the junction held 4 bases outside the gene matches. The CDR3 runs 13 residues. The CDR3 sequence: CASSEREVAEQFF. In nucleotides, the CDR3 is TGTGCCAGCAGTGAACGGGAGGTTGCTGAGCAGTTCTTC.

This clone was counted ten times or more. The chain couples TRBV2 to TRBJ1-1; tentatively, D is TRBD1 (5 bases). Germline V gives CDR1 SNHLY, CDR2 FYNNEI. The CDR3 is 13 residues long. V lost 3 bases, J lost 4 bases, and 9 bases lay in between. This CDR3 reads CASSEEGLTEAFF. The CDR3 coding sequence is TGTGCCAGCAGTGAGGAGGGGCTCACTGAAGCTTTCTTT. Filled out from reference TRBV2 and TRBJ1-1, the complete variable domain reads EPEVTQTPSHQVTQMGQEVILRCVPISNHLYFYWYRQILGQKVEFLVSFYNNEISEKSEIFDDQFSVERPDGSNFTLKIRSTKLEDSAMYFCASSEEGLTEAFFGQGTRLTVV.

The chain uses TRBV5-5 and TRBJ1-5; TRBD1 agrees at 9 bases. The CDR3 contains 15 residues. Germline loops: CDR1 SGHKS, CDR2 YYEKEE (reference sequence). J was trimmed by 3 bases and V by 6 bases; bases with no gene match: 7. The CDR3 is CASTRTGALNQPQHF. The DNA for the CDR3 is TGTGCCAGCACCAGGACAGGGGCCCTCAATCAGCCCCAGCATTTT. Combining the CDR3 with reference TRBV5-5 and TRBJ1-5 gives the whole variable domain DAGVTQSPTHLIKTRGQQVTLRCSPISGHKSVSWYQQVLGQGPQFIFQYYEKEERGRGNFPDRFSARQFPNYSSELNVNALLLGDSALYLCASTRTGALNQPQHFGDGTRLSIL.

The rearrangement uses TRBV6-1 and TRBJ2-1, with 10 positions matching TRBD2. Germline V gives CDR1 MNHNS, CDR2 SASEGT. The ends lost 4 bases at V and 0 bases at J; junction bases unmatched: 12. The CDR3 runs 19 residues. The DNA of the CDR3 is TGTGCCAGCAGTGGCCGGACTAGCGGATTTTTCGACTCCTACAATGAGCAGTTCTTC. This encodes CASSGRTSGFFDSYNEQFF.

V gene TRBV4-3 combines with J gene TRBJ2-5; TRBD2 matches at 15 bases. The germline V gene encodes CDR1 LGHNA and CDR2 YSLEER. V gave up 1 base and J gave up 4 bases; unmatched junction bases: 4. CDR3 size: 17 residues. The CDR3 DNA follows: TGCGCCAGCAGCCAAGGGACTAGCGGGGGGGCCGGAGAGACCCAGTACTTC. Its protein is CASSQGTSGGAGETQYF.

The chain joins TRBV28 to TRBJ2-5; TRBD1 matches at 7 bases. Germline CDR1 and CDR2: MDHEN and SYDVKM. Trimming at V came to 6 bases and at J to 5 bases, leaving 6 bases not matched to a gene. CDR3 length: 13 residues. CDR3 region: CASRATGYETQYF. The CDR3 region has the DNA TGTGCCAGCAGAGCGACAGGGTACGAGACCCAGTACTTC.

The genes are TRBV15 and TRBJ2-2; TRBD2 agrees at 9 bases. Looked up from germline, CDR1 is LNHNV and CDR2 is YYDKDF (reference sequence). J was trimmed by 5 bases and V by 4 bases; bases with no gene match: 11. The CDR3 extends over 17 amino acids. This CDR3 reads CATSTVWVAGDTGELFF. CDR3 DNA: TGTGCCACCAGCACAGTTTGGGTAGCGGGAGATACCGGGGAGCTGTTTTTT.

The V gene is TRBV7-3, the J gene TRBJ2-3; 10 bases map to TRBD2. The CDR3 loop spans 15 amino acids. V lost 3 bases to trimming and J lost 3 bases; unmatched junction nucleotides: 3. CDR1 and CDR2 (germline): SGHTA, FQGTGA. The CDR3 sequence: CASSLGTSETDTQYF. CDR3 DNA: TGTGCCAGCAGCTTGGGGACTAGCGAAACAGATACGCAGTATTTT.

The V gene is TRBV28, the J gene TRBJ1-1, with D perhaps TRBD1 (5 bases). The CDR3 has 15 amino acids. Per germline, CDR1 MDHEN and CDR2 SYDVKM. V lost 5 bases, J lost 3 bases, and 16 bases lay in between. This CDR3 is CASSQDSRFYTEAFF. CDR3 nucleotides: TGTGCCAGCAGTCAAGACAGTCGGTTTTACACTGAAGCTTTCTTT.

The V call is TRBV2, the J call TRBJ2-4; TRBD1 agrees at 9 bases. The CDR3 contains 13 residues. The junction had 10 bases not matched to a gene; V was cut back by 11 bases and J by 8 bases. Germline assignment: CDR1 SNHLY and CDR2 FYNNEI. This CDR3 reads CAVPGQGTDIQYF. The CDR3 DNA reads as TGTGCCGTACCGGGACAGGGCACGGACATTCAGTACTTC.

V is TRBV4-3 and J is TRBJ2-2; 7 bases are shared with TRBD1. In germline, CDR1 is LGHNA, CDR2 YSLEER. Trimming at V came to 0 bases and at J to 5 bases, leaving 6 bases not matched to a gene. CDR3 length equals 16 residues. CDR3 residues: CASSQDKGGGTGELFF. The CDR3 nucleotides are TGCGCCAGCAGCCAAGATAAAGGGGGCGGTACCGGGGAGCTGTTTTTT.

The rearrangement links TRBV4-2 to TRBJ1-2; D is possibly TRBD1 (5 bases). The germline CDR1 and CDR2 sequences are LGHNA and YNFKEQ. V was shortened by 0 bases and J by 8 bases, with 19 bases between the two germline ends. CDR3 length equals 16 residues. The CDR3 sequence: CASSQDPLGGRVGYTF. The DNA of the CDR3 is TGTGCCAGCAGCCAAGATCCTTTGGGTGGCAGGGTGGGCTACACCTTC.

This clone was observed once. The rearrangement joins TRBV6-2 or TRBV6-3 to TRBJ2-7; 14 bases line up with TRBD2. This CDR3 is built from 19 residues. The germline CDR1 and CDR2 sequences are MNHEY and SVGEGT. V shed 7 bases and J 1 base; nucleotides not matched to a gene: 15. This chain's CDR3 is CASTPPPGLAGVGSYEQYF. The CDR3 coding sequence is TGTGCCAGCACCCCGCCTCCGGGACTAGCGGGAGTGGGGTCCTACGAGCAGTACTTC.

V and J are TRBV3-1 (or the pseudogene TRBV3-2) and TRBJ1-5, with 8 bases lining up with TRBD1. Germline trimming cut 2 bases from V and 2 bases from J; bases unmatched to any gene: 5. Germline CDR1 LGHDT, CDR2 YNNKEL (reference sequence). CDR3 length: 16 amino acids. CDR3 region: CASSQMTGAGNQPQHF. CDR3 DNA: TGTGCCAGCAGCCAAATGACAGGGGCGGGCAATCAGCCCCAGCATTTT.

Turning to this clone: The same CDR3 also results from other DNA sequences found in this sample. V gene TRBV2 combines with J gene TRBJ1-2, with TRBD1 identical over 7 bases. Trimming at V came to 4 bases and at J to 5 bases, leaving 4 bases not matched to a gene. The germline gives CDR1 SNHLY, CDR2 FYNNEI. The CDR3 is 13 amino acids. CDR3 in DNA: TGTGCCAGCAGTGGGGACAGATTATATGGCTACACCTTC. Protein: CASSGDRLYGYTF.